Below are 28 T cell receptor beta chains sequenced from a single sample in a study of technical replicates of blood from several donors. Generated by immunoSEQ multiplex PCR, the TCRdb table keeps only in-frame clones and is missing some. Among about 83,000 clones, 85% to 95% were seen once, and the ten largest hold 0.25%. The sequencing sample was made of T cells isolated from PBMCs. Every receptor here comes from a human donor in good health.

This clone was found once. The chain uses TRBV2 and TRBJ2-7; the D gene is possibly TRBD1 (6 bases). V lost 4 bases to trimming and J lost 5 bases, with 9 bases between them. CDR1 is SNHLY, CDR2 FYNNEI, per germline. There are 12 residues in the CDR3. CDR3 sequence: CASSGNRDEQYF. CDR3 DNA: TGTGCCAGCAGTGGCAACAGGGACGAGCAGTACTTC. Based on the CDR3 plus reference TRBV2 and TRBJ2-7, the full variable domain is EPEVTQTPSHQVTQMGQEVILRCVPISNHLYFYWYRQILGQKVEFLVSFYNNEISEKSEIFDDQFSVERPDGSNFTLKIRSTKLEDSAMYFCASSGNRDEQYFGPGTRLTVT.

The CDR3 nucleotides read TGTGCCAGTAGATCGGGACAGGAGTACGAGCAGTACTTC. Translation gives CASRSGQEYEQYF. The V gene is TRBV19, the J gene TRBJ2-7; 8 nucleotides match TRBD1. The CDR3 has 13 residues. CDR1 is LNHDA, CDR2 SQIVND, per germline (reference sequence). With V trimmed by 6 bases and J by 4 bases, 5 bases remained unmatched.

The gene calls are TRBV15 and TRBJ1-4; D unclear. This CDR3 is built from 17 residues. Per germline, CDR1 LNHNV and CDR2 YYDKDF (reference sequence). V lost 0 bases and J lost 8, with 19 bases in between. The CDR3 loop reads CATSRDAGRRVEEKLFF. The CDR3 nucleotides are TGTGCCACCAGCAGAGACGCGGGTAGAAGGGTGGAAGAAAAACTGTTTTTT.

V is TRBV11-2 and J is TRBJ1-2; D not resolved. Trimming shortened V by 5 bases and J by 1 base, and 11 bases separated the two germline ends. The germline gives CDR1 SGHAT, CDR2 FQNNGV. The CDR3 loop spans 14 amino acids. The CDR3 DNA reads TGTGCCAGCAGCCCAAACGAGGTTAACTATGGCTACACCTTC. This encodes CASSPNEVNYGYTF.

This clone has just a few counts. This sequence joins TRBV7-9 and TRBJ1-1, with a weak D call TRBD1 (5 bases). The CDR3 consists of 16 residues. Germline CDR1 reads SEHNR; CDR2 reads FQNEAQ (reference sequence). The germline V and J ends were trimmed by 6 bases and 0 bases, with 17 bases remaining between them. CDR3 sequence reads: CASSPRAGSLNTEAFF. DNA of the CDR3: TGTGCCAGCAGTCCCCGAGCAGGGTCTCTGAACACTGAAGCTTTCTTT.

The CDR3 DNA reads as TGTGCCAGTAGTATAGCCGGGACAGGGTACTACGAGCAGTACTTC. Its protein product is CASSIAGTGYYEQYF. The rearrangement links TRBV19 to TRBJ2-7; TRBD1 agrees at 9 bases. This CDR3 is built from 15 residues. CDR1 is LNHDA and CDR2 is SQIVND in the germline V gene (reference sequence). With 1 base clipped from V and 3 bases from J, the junction kept 4 bases outside the gene matches.

Only one count was recorded for this clone. J is TRBJ1-3 and V is TRBV4-2, with D uncertain. Looked up from germline, CDR1 is LGHNA and CDR2 is YNFKEQ. The V gene lost 0 bases and the J gene lost 4 bases, with 16 bases spanning the gap. The CDR3 runs 17 residues. The CDR3 here is CASSQDYPLTGGNTIYF. DNA of the CDR3: TGTGCCAGCAGCCAAGATTACCCATTGACGGGGGGAAACACCATATATTTT.

This chain joins TRBV7-9 and TRBJ1-6; 8 bases match TRBD1. Germline V gives CDR1 SEHNR, CDR2 FQNEAQ (reference sequence). This CDR3 is 15 amino acids long. Trimming removed 4 bases from V and 10 bases from J; junction bases left unmatched: 9. This CDR3 reads CASSYDRGKRSPLHF. In nucleotides, the CDR3 is TGTGCCAGCAGCTACGACAGGGGAAAAAGGTCACCCCTCCACTTT. Complete variable domain (other parts from reference TRBV7-9 and TRBJ1-6): DTGVSQNPRHKITKRGQNVTFRCDPISEHNRLYWYRQTLGQGPEFLTYFQNEAQLEKSRLLSDRFSAERPKGSFSTLEIQRTEQGDSAMYLCASSYDRGKRSPLHFGNGTRLTVT.

The rearrangement uses TRBV5-1 and TRBJ2-2; a possible D gene is TRBD2 (6 bases). From germline, CDR1 is SGHRS and CDR2 YFSETQ. V lost 0 bases and J 7 bases, leaving 22 bases between the germline ends. CDR3 size: 18 residues. The CDR3 DNA sequence: TGCGCCAGCAGCTTGGGCGCAACGGGACTGGTGGCCAGCGGGGAGCTGTTTTTT. Translated, it gives CASSLGATGLVASGELFF.

The CDR3 DNA reads as TGTGCCAGCAGACAGACAGGGGGCGGGTACGAGCAGTACTTC. Its translation is CASRQTGGGYEQYF. The chain recombines TRBV28 with TRBJ2-7; 10 bases are a match to TRBD1. CDR3 size: 14 residues. J was trimmed by 4 bases and V by 6 bases; bases with no gene match: 6. Germline V gene sequence: CDR1 MDHEN, CDR2 SYDVKM.

The J gene is TRBJ1-2, the V gene TRBV2; 8 bases fit TRBD1. The CDR3 contains 15 residues. Trimming removed 6 bases from V and 3 bases from J; junction bases left unmatched: 9. Germline CDR1 and CDR2: SNHLY and FYNNEI. This CDR3 reads CASSPGQAGYYGYTF. CDR3 nucleotide sequence: TGTGCCAGCAGCCCGGGACAGGCGGGCTACTATGGCTACACCTTC. Based on the CDR3 plus reference TRBV2 and TRBJ1-2, the full variable domain is EPEVTQTPSHQVTQMGQEVILRCVPISNHLYFYWYRQILGQKVEFLVSFYNNEISEKSEIFDDQFSVERPDGSNFTLKIRSTKLEDSAMYFCASSPGQAGYYGYTFGSGTRLTVV.

The chain employs TRBV2 and TRBJ2-7, with D hard to call. The V gene lost 8 bases and the J gene lost 3 bases, with 11 bases spanning the gap. The CDR3 is 12 amino acids. Germline V CDR1 and CDR2: SNHLY, FYNNEI. The DNA of the CDR3 is TGTGCCAGCTGCGCATCTCGCTACGAGCAGTACTTC. Translated: CASCASRYEQYF.

The V gene is TRBV7-9, the J gene TRBJ2-1, with 8 bases matching TRBD2. This CDR3 has 16 amino acids. In germline, CDR1 is SEHNR, CDR2 FQNEAQ (reference sequence). Trimming removed 5 bases from V and 4 bases from J; junction bases left unmatched: 10. CDR3 residues: CASSRLGVAGYNEQFF. In nucleotides, the CDR3 is TGTGCCAGCAGCCGCCTCGGAGTAGCGGGGTACAATGAGCAGTTCTTC. Complete variable domain (other parts from reference TRBV7-9 and TRBJ2-1): DTGVSQNPRHKITKRGQNVTFRCDPISEHNRLYWYRQTLGQGPEFLTYFQNEAQLEKSRLLSDRFSAERPKGSFSTLEIQRTEQGDSAMYLCASSRLGVAGYNEQFFGPGTRLTVL.

The V and J genes are TRBV14 and TRBJ2-2, with D maybe TRBD1 (5 bases). The V end lost 4 bases, the J end lost 2 bases, and 20 bases lay between the germline ends. Germline CDR1 is SGHDN and CDR2 is FVKESK. The CDR3 totals 18 residues. CDR3 coding DNA: TGTGCCAGCAGCCCCCACCAGGCAGACAGAGGAAACACCGGGGAGCTGTTTTTT. Protein sequence: CASSPHQADRGNTGELFF.

The chain carries TRBV19 and TRBJ1-1; D remains ambiguous. The CDR3 runs to 13 residues. The V gene lost 3 bases and the J gene lost 13 bases, with 18 bases spanning the gap. Germline CDR1 is LNHDA and CDR2 is SQIVND (reference sequence). In DNA, the CDR3 is TGTGCCAGTAGTATCGGCAGCGAGCGGGGAGGTTTCTTT. Its protein is CASSIGSERGGFF.

The chain has TRBV6-1 and TRBJ1-1; tentatively, D is TRBD1 (6 bases). Trimming took off 8 bases at V and 5 bases at J, with 12 bases between the two ends. CDR1 is MNHNS and CDR2 is SASEGT in the germline V gene. The CDR3 runs 12 residues. The CDR3 here is CASLRGGTEAFF. The CDR3 DNA reads as TGTGCCAGCCTCAGGGGTGGTACTGAAGCTTTCTTT.

The chain couples TRBV5-4 to TRBJ2-7; 12 nucleotides line up with TRBD2. The ends lost 0 bases at V and 2 bases at J; junction bases unmatched: 0. Germline CDR1 is SGHNT and CDR2 is YYREEE (reference sequence). The CDR3 loop spans 15 amino acids. The CDR3 is CASSLGLAGAYEQYF. For the CDR3, the DNA is TGTGCCAGCAGCTTGGGACTAGCGGGAGCCTACGAGCAGTACTTC.

The chain links TRBV5-1 to TRBJ2-5; 7 bases line up with TRBD1. The trim removed 2 bases at V and 5 bases at J, leaving 9 bases unmatched. The CDR3 extends over 15 amino acids. Germline CDR1 and CDR2: SGHRS and YFSETQ. The CDR3 here is CASSFRGLGMETQYF. The CDR3 DNA reads as TGCGCCAGCAGCTTTAGGGGGCTAGGGATGGAGACCCAGTACTTC.

This clone was seen just once. This CDR3 reads CAGWTKSEAFF. As DNA, the CDR3 is TGTGCAGGCTGGACTAAATCCGAAGCTTTCTTT. V is TRBV11-3 and J is TRBJ1-1, with D uncertain. CDR3 length: 11 amino acids. CDR1 and CDR2 from the germline V gene are SGHNT and YENEEA.

The J gene is TRBJ2-7, the V gene TRBV10-3; 7 bases match TRBD2. Germline CDR1 ENHRY, CDR2 SYGVKD. V was clipped by 3 bases and J by 0 bases; unmatched bases: 8. The CDR3 covers 16 residues. Here the CDR3 DNA reads TGTGCCATCAGTGATCTATCTGGGGGGGGCTCCTACGAGCAGTACTTC. Translation gives CAISDLSGGGSYEQYF.

The chain links TRBV10-3 to TRBJ1-2; the match to TRBD1 covers 7 bases. The V gene's germline CDR1 is ENHRY and CDR2 SYGVKD. CDR3 size: 16 residues. Trimming took 4 bases from V and 2 from J; bases not matched to a gene: 10. For the CDR3, the DNA is TGTGCCATCAGTGGGGGCCCAGGGGGTTTAAACTATGGCTACACCTTC. Its protein is CAISGGPGGLNYGYTF.

The chain couples TRBV15 to TRBJ2-3; 10 bases map to TRBD1. Germline V gives CDR1 LNHNV, CDR2 YYDKDF (reference sequence). The CDR3 consists of 16 residues. V lost 5 bases and J lost 6; bases outside the gene matches: 11. Here the CDR3 DNA reads TGTGCCACCAGCTTCTCGGCCGGGACAGGGGAGGATACGCAGTATTTT. Translated: CATSFSAGTGEDTQYF.

J is TRBJ2-7 and V is TRBV6-5; 7 nucleotides align to TRBD1. CDR3 length: 15 amino acids. Germline V gives CDR1 MNHEY, CDR2 SVGAGI. Losses at the gene ends were 5 bases for V and 2 bases for J; bases not matched to a gene: 9. This chain's CDR3 is CASSPRTTGPYEQYF. The CDR3, as DNA: TGTGCCAGCAGTCCCCGAACGACAGGGCCCTACGAGCAGTACTTC.

The genes are TRBV4-1 and TRBJ2-7, with TRBD2 matching over 7 bases. Germline V lookup: CDR1 MGHRA, CDR2 YSYEKL. V shed 1 base and J 5 bases; nucleotides not matched to a gene: 8. CDR3 size: 15 residues. Here the CDR3 reads CASSQGRRGWDEQYF. CDR3 bases: TGCGCCAGCAGCCAAGGTCGGCGGGGGTGGGACGAGCAGTACTTC.

In its sample, this clone was seen once. The chain joins TRBV6-6 to TRBJ1-3; the match to TRBD1 covers 8 bases. This CDR3 has 14 amino acids. Germline V lookup: CDR1 MNHNY, CDR2 SVGAGI (reference sequence). The junction had 2 bases not matched to a gene; V was cut back by 5 bases and J by 2 bases. CDR3 coding DNA: TGTGCCAGCAGTAAACAGGGGGCTGGAAACACCATATATTTT. Its protein is CASSKQGAGNTIYF.

The chain joins TRBV7-8 to TRBJ2-2; D call uncertain. This CDR3 is 15 amino acids long. Per germline, CDR1 SGHVS and CDR2 FQNEAQ. V dropped 0 bases and J dropped 0 bases, with 5 bases sitting between them. The CDR3 DNA is TGTGCCAGCAGCTTAGCCCTCTCGAACACCGGGGAGCTGTTTTTT. This codes for CASSLALSNTGELFF.

V gene TRBV7-3 combines with J gene TRBJ1-1; 9 nucleotides agree with TRBD1. From germline, CDR1 is SGHTA and CDR2 FQGTGA. The CDR3 spans 15 residues. V dropped 3 bases and J dropped 8; count of bases not matched to a gene: 10. CDR3 protein: CASSFRGDRASEAFF. CDR3 DNA: TGTGCCAGCAGCTTCCGTGGGGACAGGGCGTCCGAAGCTTTCTTT.

The rearrangement links TRBV30 to TRBJ1-6, with a tentative D call TRBD1 (5 bases). Germline V lookup: CDR1 GTSNPN, CDR2 SVGIG (reference sequence). The CDR3 is 15 amino acids. The germline V and J ends were trimmed by 2 bases and 7 bases, with 15 bases remaining between them. The CDR3 loop reads CAWSRPGRGNSPLHF. CDR3 nucleotides: TGTGCCTGGAGTCGCCCAGGACGGGGGAATTCACCCCTCCACTTT.